The 8 T cell receptor beta chains listed next were all sequenced from one sample in a study of PD-1 blockade in classical Hodgkin lymphoma. No patient escaped relapse after autologous stem cell transplantation, and brentuximab vedotin exposure varied. Sequencing was performed with immunoSEQ multiplex PCR; in TCRdb, only in-frame clones are kept and a portion is missing. In the table there are tens of thousands of clones, 65% to 85% of which are singletons. The sample consisted of peripheral blood mononuclear cells (PBMCs), taken at baseline. Source of these receptors: a human donor with classical Hodgkin lymphoma.

The sample holds a few counts of this clone. This chain links TRBV30 with TRBJ1-2; weak D call: TRBD1 (5 bases). The CDR3 is made up of 14 amino acids. From germline, CDR1 is GTSNPN and CDR2 SVGIG (reference sequence). The V and J ends lost 2 bases and 4 bases respectively, with 14 bases between them. Written as DNA, the CDR3 is TGTGCCTGGAGTAGGGGTCAGGACCTCTATGGCTACACCTTC. Protein: CAWSRGQDLYGYTF.

CDR3 sequence: CASSSDTAGLYEQYV. The CDR3 region has the DNA TGTGCCAGCAGCTCCGACACAGCTGGTCTCTACGAGCAGTACGTC. This chain uses TRBV7-9 with TRBJ2-7; no clear D. This CDR3 is built from 15 residues. CDR1 and CDR2 from the germline V gene are SEHNR and FQNEAQ (reference sequence). Trimming took off 4 bases at V and 3 bases at J, with 16 bases between the two ends.

This clone occurred once. This chain links TRBV4-3 with TRBJ1-1; no clear D gene. Germline V gene data show CDR1 as LGHNA and CDR2 as YSLEER. V was trimmed by 0 bases and J by 7 bases, leaving 6 bases between them. This CDR3 region has 12 residues. The CDR3 sequence is CASSQDGSEAFF. DNA for the CDR3: TGCGCCAGCAGCCAAGATGGCAGTGAAGCTTTCTTT.

The V gene is TRBV5-4, the J gene TRBJ2-1; no reliable D call. Germline CDR1 SGHNT, CDR2 YYREEE (reference sequence). V dropped 1 base and J dropped 4 bases, with 18 bases sitting between them. The CDR3 covers 17 residues. The CDR3 bases are TGTGCCAGCAGCTTGACGGCAGGAGTTTCGAATTACAATGAGCAGTTCTTC. Translation: CASSLTAGVSNYNEQFF.

In DNA, the CDR3 is TGTGCCCAGGGTTTCACCGGGGAGCTGTTTTTT. This sequence encodes CAQGFTGELFF. The chain joins TRBV30 to TRBJ2-2; D might be TRBD1 (5 bases). Germline V gene sequence: CDR1 GTSNPN, CDR2 SVGIG (reference sequence). Deletions cut 8 bases from V and 4 bases from J, with 8 bases between. The CDR3 loop spans 11 amino acids.

This clone was counted once. V gene TRBV27 combines with J gene TRBJ2-3, with D perhaps matching TRBD1 (6 bases). The CDR3 covers 16 residues. V lost 2 bases and J 3 bases, leaving 15 bases between the germline ends. Germline CDR1 reads MNHEY; CDR2 reads SMNVEV (reference sequence). The CDR3 region is CASSLRRGPRTDTQYF. For the CDR3, the DNA is TGTGCCAGCAGTTTACGCAGGGGCCCTCGGACAGATACGCAGTATTTT.

This clone was observed once. The chain uses TRBV15 and TRBJ2-3; the D gene is possibly TRBD1 (5 bases). Deletions cut 0 bases from V and 1 base from J, with 11 bases between. Germline CDR1 LNHNV, CDR2 YYDKDF (reference sequence). The CDR3 loop spans 16 amino acids. The CDR3 sequence: CATSRENGAGTDTQYF. The CDR3 DNA reads as TGTGCCACCAGCAGAGAAAATGGGGCGGGCACAGATACGCAGTATTTT. Full variable domain (missing parts from reference TRBV15 and TRBJ2-3): DAMVIQNPRYQVTQFGKPVTLSCSQTLNHNVMYWYQQKSSQAPKLLFHYYDKDFNNEADTPDNFQSRRPNTSFCFLDIRSPGLGDTAMYLCATSRENGAGTDTQYFGPGTRLTVL.

This chain links TRBV6-5 with TRBJ2-1; possible D gene TRBD1, 6 bases. The V end was cut by 2 bases, the J end by 2 bases, with 10 bases between. The CDR3 contains 15 residues. Germline CDR1 is MNHEY and CDR2 is SVGAGI. CDR3 region: CASSYQDRPYNEQFF. The CDR3 coding sequence is TGTGCCAGCAGTTACCAGGACAGACCCTACAATGAGCAGTTCTTC.